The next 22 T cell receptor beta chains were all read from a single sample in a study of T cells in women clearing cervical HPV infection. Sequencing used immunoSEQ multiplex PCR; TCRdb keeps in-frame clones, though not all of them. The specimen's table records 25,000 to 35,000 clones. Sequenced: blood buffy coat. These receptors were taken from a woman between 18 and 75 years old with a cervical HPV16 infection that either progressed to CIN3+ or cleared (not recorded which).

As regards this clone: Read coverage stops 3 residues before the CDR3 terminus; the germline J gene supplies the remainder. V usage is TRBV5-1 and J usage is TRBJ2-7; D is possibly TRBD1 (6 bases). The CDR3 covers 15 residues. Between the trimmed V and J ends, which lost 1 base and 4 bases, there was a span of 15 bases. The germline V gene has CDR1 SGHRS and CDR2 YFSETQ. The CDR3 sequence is CASSLTDRPPYEQYF. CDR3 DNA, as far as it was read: TGCGCCAGCAGCTTGACGGACAGACCACCTTACGAG.

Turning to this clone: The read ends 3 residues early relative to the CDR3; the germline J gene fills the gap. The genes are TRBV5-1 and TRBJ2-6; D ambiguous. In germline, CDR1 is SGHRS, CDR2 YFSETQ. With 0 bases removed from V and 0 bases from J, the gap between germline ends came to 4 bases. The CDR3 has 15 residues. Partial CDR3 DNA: TGCGCCAGCAGCTTGGGTCTCTCTGGGGCCAACGTC. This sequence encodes CASSLGLSGANV. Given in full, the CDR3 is CASSLGLSGANVLTF.

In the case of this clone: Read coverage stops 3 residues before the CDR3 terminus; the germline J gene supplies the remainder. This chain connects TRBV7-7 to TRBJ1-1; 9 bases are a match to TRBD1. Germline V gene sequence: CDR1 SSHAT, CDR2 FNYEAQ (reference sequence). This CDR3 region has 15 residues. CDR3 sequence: CASSATGQGKETAFF. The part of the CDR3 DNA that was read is TGTGCCAGCAGCGCAACGGGACAGGGTAAAGAGACA. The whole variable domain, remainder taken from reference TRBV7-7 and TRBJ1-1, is GAGVSQSPRYKVTKRGQDVTLRCDPISSHATLYWYQQALGQGPEFLTYFNYEAQPDKSGLPSDRFSAERPEGSISTLTIQRTEQRDSAMYRCASSATGQGKETAFFGQGTRLTVV.

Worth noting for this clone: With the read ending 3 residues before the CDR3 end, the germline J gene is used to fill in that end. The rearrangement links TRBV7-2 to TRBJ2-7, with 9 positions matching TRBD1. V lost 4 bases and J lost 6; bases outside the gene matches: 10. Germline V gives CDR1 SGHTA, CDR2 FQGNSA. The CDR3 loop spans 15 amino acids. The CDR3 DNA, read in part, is TGTGCCAGCAGCTACCGGGACAGGGCTGCCGCCGAG. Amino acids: CASSYRDRAAAE. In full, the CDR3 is CASSYRDRAAAEQYF.

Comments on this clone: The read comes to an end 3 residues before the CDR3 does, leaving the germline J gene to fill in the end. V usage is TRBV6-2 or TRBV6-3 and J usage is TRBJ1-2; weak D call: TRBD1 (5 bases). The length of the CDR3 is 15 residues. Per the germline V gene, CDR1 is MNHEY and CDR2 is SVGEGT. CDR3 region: CASRIRDSSMWGYTF. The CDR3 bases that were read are TGTGCCAGCAGAATCCGGGACTCAAGCATGTGGGGC.

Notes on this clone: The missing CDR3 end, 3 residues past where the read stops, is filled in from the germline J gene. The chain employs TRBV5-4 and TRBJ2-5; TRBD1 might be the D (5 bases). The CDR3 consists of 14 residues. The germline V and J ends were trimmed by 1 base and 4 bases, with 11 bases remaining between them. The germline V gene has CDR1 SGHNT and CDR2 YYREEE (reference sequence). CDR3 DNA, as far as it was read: TGTGCCAGCAGCTTGATTGGCAGGGCAGAGACC. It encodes CASSLIGRAET. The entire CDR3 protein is CASSLIGRAETQYF.

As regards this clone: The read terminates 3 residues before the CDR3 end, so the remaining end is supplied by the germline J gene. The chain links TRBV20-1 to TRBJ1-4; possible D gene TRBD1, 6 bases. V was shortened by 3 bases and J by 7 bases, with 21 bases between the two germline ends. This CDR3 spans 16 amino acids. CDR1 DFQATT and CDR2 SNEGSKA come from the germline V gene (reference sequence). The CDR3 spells CSASFHQGYLSEKLFF. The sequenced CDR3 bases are TGCAGTGCTAGTTTCCATCAGGGGTATCTTTCTGAAAAA.

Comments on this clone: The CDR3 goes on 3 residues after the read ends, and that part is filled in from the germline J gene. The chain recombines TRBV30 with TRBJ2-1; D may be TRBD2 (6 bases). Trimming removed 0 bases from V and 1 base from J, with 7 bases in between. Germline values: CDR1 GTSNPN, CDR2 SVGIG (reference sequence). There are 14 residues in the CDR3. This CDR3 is CAWSVRGSYNEQFF. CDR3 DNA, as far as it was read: TGTGCCTGGAGTGTACGGGGGTCCTACAATGAG.

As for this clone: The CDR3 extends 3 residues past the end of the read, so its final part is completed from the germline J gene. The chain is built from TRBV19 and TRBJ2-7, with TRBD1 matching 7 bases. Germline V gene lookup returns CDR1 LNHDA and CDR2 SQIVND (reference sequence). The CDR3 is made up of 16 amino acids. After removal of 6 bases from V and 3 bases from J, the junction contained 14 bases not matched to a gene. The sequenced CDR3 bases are TGTGCCAGTAGCCCTACGACCTCGACAGGGTTCTACGAG. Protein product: CASSPTTSTGFYE. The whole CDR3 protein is CASSPTTSTGFYEQYF.

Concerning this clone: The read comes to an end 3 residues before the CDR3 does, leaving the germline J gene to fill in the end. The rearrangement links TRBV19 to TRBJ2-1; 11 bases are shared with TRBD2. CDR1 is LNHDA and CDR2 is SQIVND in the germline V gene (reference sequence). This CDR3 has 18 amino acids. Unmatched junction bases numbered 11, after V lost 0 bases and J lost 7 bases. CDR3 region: CASSIDLNRLAGSNEQFF. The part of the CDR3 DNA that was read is TGTGCCAGTAGTATAGATCTAAATCGACTAGCGGGATCTAATGAG.

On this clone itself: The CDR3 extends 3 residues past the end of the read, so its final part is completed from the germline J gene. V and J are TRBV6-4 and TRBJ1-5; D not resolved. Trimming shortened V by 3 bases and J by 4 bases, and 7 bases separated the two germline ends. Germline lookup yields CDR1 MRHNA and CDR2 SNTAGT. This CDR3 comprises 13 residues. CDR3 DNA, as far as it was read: TGTGCCAGCAGTGAAGGGTTGAATCAGCCC. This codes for CASSEGLNQP. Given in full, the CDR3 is CASSEGLNQPQHF.

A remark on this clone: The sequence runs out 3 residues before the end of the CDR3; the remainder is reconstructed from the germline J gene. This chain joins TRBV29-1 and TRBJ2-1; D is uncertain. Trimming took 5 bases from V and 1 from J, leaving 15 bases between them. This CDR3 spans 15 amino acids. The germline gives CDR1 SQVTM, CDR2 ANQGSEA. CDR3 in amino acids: CSVLSSVRSYNEQFF. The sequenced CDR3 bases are TGCAGCGTTCTTTCTTCGGTCCGGTCCTACAATGAG.

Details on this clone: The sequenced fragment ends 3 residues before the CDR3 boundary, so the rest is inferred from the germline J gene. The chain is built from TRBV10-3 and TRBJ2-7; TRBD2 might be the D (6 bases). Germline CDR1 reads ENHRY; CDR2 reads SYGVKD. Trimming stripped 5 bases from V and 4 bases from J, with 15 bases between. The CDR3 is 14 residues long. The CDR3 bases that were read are TGTGCCATCAGTCCGGGACTGGAGAGGTACGAG. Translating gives CAISPGLERYE. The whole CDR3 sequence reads CAISPGLERYEQYF.

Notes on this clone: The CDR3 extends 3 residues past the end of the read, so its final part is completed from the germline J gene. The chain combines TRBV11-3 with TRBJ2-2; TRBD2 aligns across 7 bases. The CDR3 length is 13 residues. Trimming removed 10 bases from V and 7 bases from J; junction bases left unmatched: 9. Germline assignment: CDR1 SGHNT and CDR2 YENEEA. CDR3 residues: CATRAGVDGELFF. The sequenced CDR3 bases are TGTGCCACCCGGGCGGGGGTTGACGGGGAG.

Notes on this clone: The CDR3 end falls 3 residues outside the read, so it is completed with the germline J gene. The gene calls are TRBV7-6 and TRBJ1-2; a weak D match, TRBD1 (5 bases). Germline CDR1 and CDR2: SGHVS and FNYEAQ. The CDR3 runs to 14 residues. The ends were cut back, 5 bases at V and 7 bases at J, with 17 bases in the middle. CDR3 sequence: CASSRSVRGSGYTF. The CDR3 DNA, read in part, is TGTGCCAGCAGCCGAAGTGTCCGGGGGTCTGGC.

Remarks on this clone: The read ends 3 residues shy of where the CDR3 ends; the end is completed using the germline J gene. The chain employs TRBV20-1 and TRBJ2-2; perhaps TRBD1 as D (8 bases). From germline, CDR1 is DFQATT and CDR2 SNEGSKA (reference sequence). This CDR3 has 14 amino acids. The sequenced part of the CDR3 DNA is TGCAGTGCTACCACAGGGGGGACTAATGAAAAG. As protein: CSATTGGTNEK. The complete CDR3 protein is CSATTGGTNEKLFF.

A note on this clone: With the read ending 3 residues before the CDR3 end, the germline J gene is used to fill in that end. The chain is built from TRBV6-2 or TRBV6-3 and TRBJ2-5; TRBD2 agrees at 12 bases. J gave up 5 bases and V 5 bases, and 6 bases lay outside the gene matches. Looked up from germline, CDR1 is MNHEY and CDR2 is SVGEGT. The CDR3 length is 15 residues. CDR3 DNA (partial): TGTGCCAGCAGTATTACTAGCGGGGGGAGCGAGACC. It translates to CASSITSGGSET. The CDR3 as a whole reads CASSITSGGSETQYF.

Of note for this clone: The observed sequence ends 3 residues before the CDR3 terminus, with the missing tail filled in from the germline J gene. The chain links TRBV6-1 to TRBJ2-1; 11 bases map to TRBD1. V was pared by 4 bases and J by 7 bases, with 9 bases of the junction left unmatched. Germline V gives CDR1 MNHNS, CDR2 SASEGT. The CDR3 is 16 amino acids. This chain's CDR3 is CASSAWTGGEYNEQFF. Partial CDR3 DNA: TGTGCCAGCAGTGCCTGGACAGGGGGCGAATATAATGAG.

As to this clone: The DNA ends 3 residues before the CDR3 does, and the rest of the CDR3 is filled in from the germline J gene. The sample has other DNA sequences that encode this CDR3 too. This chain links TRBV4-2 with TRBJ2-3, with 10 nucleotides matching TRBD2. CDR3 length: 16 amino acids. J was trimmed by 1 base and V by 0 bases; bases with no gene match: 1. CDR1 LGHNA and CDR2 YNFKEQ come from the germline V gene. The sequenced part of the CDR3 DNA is TGTGCCAGCAGCCAAGATCTAGCGGGGGGCACAGATACG. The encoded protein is CASSQDLAGGTDT. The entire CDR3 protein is CASSQDLAGGTDTQYF.

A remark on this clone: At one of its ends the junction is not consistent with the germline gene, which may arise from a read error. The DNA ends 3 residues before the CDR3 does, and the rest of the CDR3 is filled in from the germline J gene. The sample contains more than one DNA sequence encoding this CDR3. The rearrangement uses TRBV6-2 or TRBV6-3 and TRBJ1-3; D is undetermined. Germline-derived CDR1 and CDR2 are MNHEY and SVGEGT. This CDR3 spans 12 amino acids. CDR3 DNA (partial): TGTGCCAGCGGTAGCTCTGGAAACACT. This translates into CASGSSGNT. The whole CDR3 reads CASGSSGNTIYF.

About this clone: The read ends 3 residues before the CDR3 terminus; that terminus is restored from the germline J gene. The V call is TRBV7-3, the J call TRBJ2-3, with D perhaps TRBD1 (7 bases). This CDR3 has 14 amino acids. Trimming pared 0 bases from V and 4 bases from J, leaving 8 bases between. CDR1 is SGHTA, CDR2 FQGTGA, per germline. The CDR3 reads CASSLTRGADTQYF. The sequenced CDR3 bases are TGTGCCAGCAGCTTAACCAGGGGGGCAGATACG. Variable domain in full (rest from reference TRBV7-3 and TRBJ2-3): GAGVSQTPSNKVTEKGKYVELRCDPISGHTALYWYRQSLGQGPEFLIYFQGTGAADDSGLPNDRFFAVRPEGSVSTLKIQRTERGDSAVYLCASSLTRGADTQYFGPGTRLTVL.

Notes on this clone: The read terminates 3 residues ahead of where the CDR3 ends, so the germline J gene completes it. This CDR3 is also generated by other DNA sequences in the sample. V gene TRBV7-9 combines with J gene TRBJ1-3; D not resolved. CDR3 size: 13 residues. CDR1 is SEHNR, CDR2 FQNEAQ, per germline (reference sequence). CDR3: CASSVGFAGYIYF. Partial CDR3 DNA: TGTGCCAGCAGCGTAGGTTTTGCGGGTTAT.